The 10 T cell receptor beta chains reported below all come from one sample, sequenced in a study of PD-L1 blockade in urothelial cancer. The repertoire was sequenced with immunoSEQ multiplex PCR; TCRdb's copy has only in-frame clones and lacks some. The table has 40,000 to 45,000 clones, roughly four fifths seen once. The specimen comprised PBMCs, sampled around atezolizumab (anti-PD-L1) treatment. The receptors derive from a man aged 65-85 years with urothelial cancer.

This chain links TRBV19 with TRBJ2-1; 7 nucleotides agree with TRBD2. V lost 4 bases to trimming and J lost 6 bases; unmatched junction nucleotides: 6. Germline V gene lookup returns CDR1 LNHDA and CDR2 SQIVND (reference sequence). The CDR3 spans 14 residues. CDR3 sequence reads: CASSTGTTVNEQFF. The CDR3 DNA reads TGTGCCAGTAGTACCGGGACTACAGTCAATGAGCAGTTCTTC.

This chain joins TRBV2 and TRBJ1-4; D possibly corresponds to TRBD1 (5 bases). Germline V gives CDR1 SNHLY, CDR2 FYNNEI. This CDR3 has 14 amino acids. Trimming took 5 bases from V and 7 from J, leaving 14 bases between them. The CDR3 DNA reads TGTGCCAGCAGTCCGTCAGGGAGGGGTGAAAAACTGTTTTTT. This encodes CASSPSGRGEKLFF.

The DNA for the CDR3 is TGTGCCAGCAGTTTCTCCTCGAGCCCCCCTTACGAGCAGTACTTC. This gives the protein CASSFSSSPPYEQYF. This chain uses TRBV27 with TRBJ2-7; no firm D call. V was pared by 3 bases and J by 4 bases, with 16 bases between. The CDR3 is 15 residues long. Germline V lookup: CDR1 MNHEY, CDR2 SMNVEV (reference sequence).

This clone appeared a few times. This chain uses TRBV4-3 with TRBJ2-1; 10 bases align to TRBD1. The CDR3 loop spans 16 amino acids. Losses at the gene ends were 2 bases for V and 3 bases for J; bases not matched to a gene: 4. Germline values: CDR1 LGHNA, CDR2 YSLEER. The CDR3, as DNA: TGCGCCAGCAGCCAAATGAGGACAGGGGGCTACAATGAGCAGTTCTTC. Encoded protein: CASSQMRTGGYNEQFF.

There are a few counts of this clone. The gene calls are TRBV4-3 and TRBJ1-3; TRBD1 might be the D (6 bases). Germline V gene sequence: CDR1 LGHNA, CDR2 YSLEER. Trimming cost V 4 bases and J 0 bases, with 13 bases left between them. This CDR3 is built from 16 residues. Here the CDR3 DNA reads TGCGCCAGCAGCCCAGGGAGGGGGGTCTCTGGAAACACCATATATTTT. Its translation: CASSPGRGVSGNTIYF.

The V gene is TRBV6-5, the J gene TRBJ2-5; weak D call: TRBD1 (5 bases). This CDR3 comprises 16 residues. The V end was cut by 0 bases, the J end by 6 bases, with 17 bases between. Germline V lookup: CDR1 MNHEY, CDR2 SVGAGI. The CDR3 loop is CASSYSGQDKGKTQYF. For the CDR3, the DNA is TGTGCCAGCAGTTACTCGGGTCAGGACAAGGGGAAGACCCAGTACTTC.

V gene TRBV2 combines with J gene TRBJ2-3; 14 nucleotides line up with TRBD2. CDR3 length equals 16 residues. The V and J ends lost 4 bases and 2 bases, in that order; junction bases with no gene match: 2. Germline-derived CDR1 and CDR2 are SNHLY and FYNNEI. CDR3 sequence reads: CASSVGLAGATDTQYF. Written as DNA, the CDR3 is TGTGCCAGCAGTGTGGGACTAGCGGGGGCCACAGATACGCAGTATTTT. The full variable domain, its missing parts supplied by reference TRBV2 and TRBJ2-3, is EPEVTQTPSHQVTQMGQEVILRCVPISNHLYFYWYRQILGQKVEFLVSFYNNEISEKSEIFDDQFSVERPDGSNFTLKIRSTKLEDSAMYFCASSVGLAGATDTQYFGPGTRLTVL.

V is TRBV9 and J is TRBJ2-2; 7 positions match TRBD2. The germline V gene has CDR1 SGDLS and CDR2 YYNGEE. V lost 1 base to trimming and J lost 5 bases; unmatched junction nucleotides: 8. The CDR3 is made up of 16 amino acids. The CDR3 DNA reads TGTGCCAGCAGCGTAATCGGCGGGAGAGGAACCGGGGAGCTGTTTTTT. Protein sequence: CASSVIGGRGTGELFF.

This chain uses TRBV2 with TRBJ1-5; weak D call: TRBD1 (6 bases). The CDR3 runs to 15 residues. V was shortened by 6 bases and J by 5 bases, with 17 bases between the two germline ends. The V gene's germline CDR1 is SNHLY and CDR2 FYNNEI. CDR3 region: CASRDSTGLYQPQHF. Written as DNA, the CDR3 is TGTGCCAGCAGAGACTCCACAGGGCTCTATCAGCCCCAGCATTTT.

The rearrangement links TRBV9 to TRBJ2-3, with 14 bases identical to TRBD2. The CDR3 runs to 16 residues. CDR1 and CDR2 from the germline V gene are SGDLS and YYNGEE. Germline trimming cut 4 bases from V and 5 bases from J; bases unmatched to any gene: 6. CDR3 region: CASSSRLAGGVDTQYF. In DNA form, the CDR3 reads TGTGCCAGCAGCTCCCGACTAGCGGGGGGGGTAGATACGCAGTATTTT.